The present T cell receptor (beta chain) was sequenced within a study of cytomegalovirus exposure and HLA in healthy donors. Findings and limits, study-wide: TCR beta chains numbering more than 150 were designated cytomegalovirus-associated.

The donors were in the roughly 130-subject validation cohort, distinct from the approximately 670-subject first cohort. The ends were cut back, 5 bases at V and 5 bases at J, with 15 bases in the middle. Germline V lookup: CDR1 MDHEN, CDR2 SYDVKM. The CDR3 runs 14 residues. Here immunoSEQ multiplex PCR was the method, and the copy in TCRdb shows in-frame clones only, minus some. The table shows 55,000 to 75,000 clones, with 90% to 97% occurring only once. This clone was detected once. Its antigen is unknown. The receptor comes from a woman in her late teens or twenties in good health and CMV-seronegative. Sequencing was done on a sample of PBMCs. The chain combines TRBV28 with TRBJ1-1; tentative D call: TRBD1 (5 bases). CDR3 in DNA: TGTGCCAGCAGTCCCTACGGTGGGGGGACTGAAGCTTTCTTT. It is translated as CASSPYGGGTEAFF.